These 9 T cell receptor beta chains were all obtained from the same sample, sequenced in a study of cytomegalovirus exposure and HLA in healthy donors. The PCR contained 60 Vbeta and 13 Jbeta primers. Sequenced by immunoSEQ multiplex PCR; TCRdb stores in-frame clones only, minus some. The sample has under 150,000 clones, over 60% seen once; the top ten hold approximately 4.9%. Source material: PBMCs. These receptors all stem from a woman between 50 and 59 years old in good health and CMV-seronegative.

Note on this clone: Different DNA sequences within this sample yield the same CDR3. The rearrangement uses TRBV2 and TRBJ1-1, with D possibly being TRBD1 (5 bases). Germline V lookup: CDR1 SNHLY, CDR2 FYNNEI. This CDR3 comprises 13 residues. Trimming took off 6 bases at V and 1 base at J, with 9 bases between the two ends. The CDR3 nucleotides are TGTGCCAGCAGCCTGACAGAGAACACTGAAGCTTTCTTT. Its protein is CASSLTENTEAFF. Filled out from reference TRBV2 and TRBJ1-1, the complete variable domain reads EPEVTQTPSHQVTQMGQEVILRCVPISNHLYFYWYRQILGQKVEFLVSFYNNEISEKSEIFDDQFSVERPDGSNFTLKIRSTKLEDSAMYFCASSLTENTEAFFGQGTRLTVV.

This chain joins TRBV1 and TRBJ2-7; the table gives TRBD2 as D, unverified against the DNA. TRBV1 is labeled a pseudogene. The CDR3 has 18 amino acids. CDR3 bases: TGCACCAGCAGCCAAGAGAAGACTAGCGGGGGGGCAAAGGACGAGCAGTACTTC. As protein: CTSSQEKTSGGAKDEQYF.

The gene calls are TRBV4-1 and TRBJ2-3, with TRBD1 as a possible D gene (6 bases). This CDR3 spans 13 amino acids. Germline values: CDR1 MGHRA, CDR2 YSYEKL. The V gene lost 2 bases and the J gene lost 11 bases, with 14 bases spanning the gap. CDR3 DNA sequence: TGCGCCAGCAGCCAAATGGGGGCACAATGGCAGTATTTT. Protein: CASSQMGAQWQYF.

In this sample, this clone turned up once. V usage is TRBV29-1 and J usage is TRBJ2-5; TRBD1 aligns across 7 bases. The tail of the sequence fits TRBJ2-7 better, so the J call may be wrong. This CDR3 comprises 16 residues. Germline V gene sequence: CDR1 SQVTM, CDR2 ANQGSEA. Written as DNA, the CDR3 is TGCAGCGTTGATACAGGGGCCTTATCCCCTTACTACGAGCAGTACTTC. It translates to CSVDTGALSPYYEQYF.

This clone has just a few counts. V usage is TRBV4-1 and J usage is TRBJ2-5; D is perhaps TRBD2 (7 bases). Trimming stripped 1 base from V and 2 bases from J, with 17 bases between. Per the germline V gene, CDR1 is MGHRA and CDR2 is YSYEKL. The CDR3 has 17 residues. The CDR3 coding sequence is TGCGCCAGCAGCCAAGCTTTAAGTCGGGGGGCTCAAGAGACCCAGTACTTC. Its protein is CASSQALSRGAQETQYF.

With regard to this clone: The sample has other DNA sequences that encode this CDR3 too. V gene TRBV7-9 combines with J gene TRBJ2-2; possibly TRBD1 for D (6 bases). V was cut by 1 base and J by 0 bases, with 9 bases left in between. The CDR3 loop spans 16 amino acids. Germline CDR1 is SEHNR and CDR2 is FQNEAQ (reference sequence). CDR3 DNA sequence: TGTGCCAGCAGCTTAGATCGACAGGCGAACACCGGGGAGCTGTTTTTT. This sequence encodes CASSLDRQANTGELFF.

Regarding this clone: This specimen includes other DNA sequences encoding the same CDR3. The chain combines TRBV5-1 with TRBJ2-3; TRBD2 is a possible D gene (7 bases). The germline V and J ends were trimmed by 0 bases and 1 base, with 12 bases remaining between them. Germline loops: CDR1 SGHRS, CDR2 YFSETQ. The CDR3 consists of 16 residues. CDR3 sequence: CASSLEAGAGTDTQYF. The CDR3 region has the DNA TGCGCCAGCAGCTTGGAGGCGGGGGCTGGCACAGATACGCAGTATTTT.

The V gene is TRBV7-6, the J gene TRBJ2-7; no clear D gene. In germline, CDR1 is SGHVS, CDR2 FNYEAQ. V lost 5 bases to trimming and J lost 3 bases, with 20 bases between them. CDR3 length equals 16 residues. In nucleotides, the CDR3 is TGTGCCAGCAGCCCCATGACTGAACCCAAATTCTACGAGCAGTACTTC. Amino acid sequence: CASSPMTEPKFYEQYF.

This chain uses TRBV7-9 with TRBJ2-3; 7 bases match TRBD2. This CDR3 has 14 residues. Germline V gene lookup returns CDR1 SEHNR and CDR2 FQNEAQ (reference sequence). V lost 3 bases, J lost 1 base, and 1 base stayed unmatched. CDR3 amino acids: CASSFGGGTDTQYF. The DNA of the CDR3 is TGTGCCAGCAGCTTTGGGGGGGGCACAGATACGCAGTATTTT.